Listed below are T cell receptor beta chains from one sample, sequenced in a study of blood T cells in healthy people across ages. TCRdb processed the 5' RACE reads anew with MiXCR; each CDR3 protein has one entry. The data show hundreds of thousands of distinct CDR3 sequences, with roughly 44% seen just once and approximately 19% held by the top ten. Sequencing was done on a sample of blood. The receptors were sampled from a man aged 55 to 70 in good health. CDR3s leave out the opening cysteine and the closing phenylalanine or tryptophan. The order of the fields is clone size, J gene, CDR3 length, V gene, CDR3 protein. Some rows mark clone size as missing; the rest say once, few, many or name a class of expanded clone.

clone_size: -; j_call: TRBJ2-3; cdr3_length: 12; v_call: TRBV7-6; cdr3_aa: ASSPDRASYTQY
clone_size: -; j_call: TRBJ1-4; cdr3_length: 13; v_call: TRBV11-2; cdr3_aa: ASSYRQGEGEKLF
clone_size: -; j_call: TRBJ1-1; cdr3_length: 18; v_call: TRBV4-3; cdr3_aa: ASSQRYRLDRGGMKLGAF
clone_size: -; j_call: TRBJ2-3; cdr3_length: 14; v_call: TRBV27; cdr3_aa: ASSRTGGLSTDTQY
clone_size: -; j_call: TRBJ2-4; cdr3_length: 14; v_call: TRBV15; cdr3_aa: ATSRWTGGSKNIQY
clone_size: -; j_call: TRBJ1-4; cdr3_length: 13; v_call: TRBV6-5; cdr3_aa: ASSYSELGGEKLF
clone_size: -; j_call: TRBJ2-1; cdr3_length: 12; v_call: TRBV4-3; cdr3_aa: ASSQTYGVNEQF
clone_size: -; j_call: TRBJ2-1; cdr3_length: 11; v_call: TRBV20-1; cdr3_aa: SARDSLFGEQF
clone_size: -; j_call: TRBJ2-5; cdr3_length: 14; v_call: TRBV24-1; cdr3_aa: ATSDFGPGTRETQY
clone_size: -; j_call: TRBJ1-4; cdr3_length: 14; v_call: TRBV7-2; cdr3_aa: ASSANNRLNNEKLF
clone_size: few; j_call: TRBJ2-7; cdr3_length: 12; v_call: TRBV5-1; cdr3_aa: ASSLTTGTYEQY
clone_size: few; j_call: TRBJ2-7; cdr3_length: 11; v_call: TRBV7-2; cdr3_aa: ASSSGYRGEQY
clone_size: -; j_call: TRBJ2-7; cdr3_length: 12; v_call: TRBV15; cdr3_aa: ATSRDPGYYEQY
clone_size: -; j_call: TRBJ1-1; cdr3_length: 13; v_call: TRBV20-1; cdr3_aa: SARVNRAWYTEAF
clone_size: -; j_call: TRBJ2-5; cdr3_length: 13; v_call: TRBV27; cdr3_aa: ASSFEGRAENEQY
clone_size: many; j_call: TRBJ2-7; cdr3_length: 13; v_call: TRBV7-9; cdr3_aa: ASSSTGRGAYEQY
clone_size: -; j_call: TRBJ1-2; cdr3_length: 12; v_call: TRBV4-3; cdr3_aa: ASSQETSPRGYT
clone_size: -; j_call: TRBJ1-1; cdr3_length: 8; v_call: TRBV29-1; cdr3_aa: SVSFTEAF
clone_size: -; j_call: TRBJ2-7; cdr3_length: 13; v_call: TRBV2; cdr3_aa: ASSDRDRGRYEQY
clone_size: few; j_call: TRBJ1-2; cdr3_length: 11; v_call: TRBV28; cdr3_aa: ASRNREFYGYT
clone_size: few; j_call: TRBJ2-1; cdr3_length: 16; v_call: TRBV6-2/TRBV6-3; cdr3_aa: ASSYPTRTGIAYNEQF
clone_size: -; j_call: TRBJ1-1; cdr3_length: 11; v_call: TRBV13; cdr3_aa: ASSAAGAAGAF
clone_size: once; j_call: -; cdr3_length: 11; v_call: TRBV11-2; cdr3_aa: ASSFGDLGEQY
clone_size: -; j_call: TRBJ2-2; cdr3_length: 13; v_call: TRBV28; cdr3_aa: ASSSPPPNTGELF
clone_size: few; j_call: TRBJ2-7; cdr3_length: 14; v_call: TRBV28; cdr3_aa: ASTRGQGASSYEQY
clone_size: once; j_call: TRBJ2-7; cdr3_length: 10; v_call: TRBV29-1; cdr3_aa: NVVTESYEQY
clone_size: -; j_call: TRBJ1-2; cdr3_length: 13; v_call: TRBV7-2; cdr3_aa: ASSVWDRLLKGYT
clone_size: few; j_call: -; cdr3_length: 11; v_call: TRBV29-1; cdr3_aa: SAAGDSVSEQY
clone_size: -; j_call: -; cdr3_length: 12; v_call: TRBV27; cdr3_aa: ASGSRGMQETQY
clone_size: few; j_call: TRBJ2-3; cdr3_length: 12; v_call: TRBV24-1; cdr3_aa: ATSERGVTDTQY
clone_size: many; j_call: TRBJ2-7; cdr3_length: 13; v_call: TRBV12-3/TRBV12-4; cdr3_aa: ASSLGGTGGYEQY
clone_size: -; j_call: TRBJ1-1; cdr3_length: 14; v_call: TRBV3-1; cdr3_aa: ASSPEGHKRYTEAF
clone_size: few; j_call: TRBJ2-6; cdr3_length: 13; v_call: TRBV20-1; cdr3_aa: SAGPLGSGANVLT
clone_size: -; j_call: TRBJ2-7; cdr3_length: 12; v_call: TRBV28; cdr3_aa: ASRPAGTAYEQY
clone_size: -; j_call: TRBJ2-2; cdr3_length: 12; v_call: TRBV9; cdr3_aa: ASSVGQPTGELF
clone_size: -; j_call: TRBJ1-6; cdr3_length: 13; v_call: TRBV9; cdr3_aa: ASSRFRGQDSPLH
clone_size: many; j_call: TRBJ2-1; cdr3_length: 12; v_call: TRBV20-1; cdr3_aa: SARVGRRGNEQF
clone_size: -; j_call: TRBJ1-2; cdr3_length: 13; v_call: TRBV6-5; cdr3_aa: ASSYSQQGAGGYT
clone_size: -; j_call: TRBJ2-2; cdr3_length: 13; v_call: TRBV5-1; cdr3_aa: ASSLQLGAAGELF
clone_size: -; j_call: TRBJ2-5; cdr3_length: 12; v_call: TRBV16; cdr3_aa: ASKMEQYQETQY
clone_size: few; j_call: TRBJ1-1; cdr3_length: 12; v_call: TRBV7-2; cdr3_aa: ASRGPLTNTEAF
clone_size: -; j_call: TRBJ1-2; cdr3_length: 10; v_call: TRBV20-1; cdr3_aa: SARQGPYGYT
clone_size: few; j_call: TRBJ2-7; cdr3_length: 16; v_call: TRBV4-3; cdr3_aa: ASSQEVGLSVVPYEQY
clone_size: -; j_call: -; cdr3_length: 14; v_call: TRBV11-2; cdr3_aa: ASSPVGGTGVYEQY
clone_size: -; j_call: TRBJ1-2; cdr3_length: 12; v_call: TRBV2; cdr3_aa: ASSPSGGRAGYT
clone_size: -; j_call: TRBJ2-1; cdr3_length: 12; v_call: TRBV15; cdr3_aa: ATSRGQVVDEQF
clone_size: -; j_call: TRBJ1-4; cdr3_length: 11; v_call: TRBV7-2; cdr3_aa: TSSLGGGEKLF
clone_size: few; j_call: TRBJ2-7; cdr3_length: 11; v_call: TRBV7-9; cdr3_aa: ASRKQGDHEQY
clone_size: many; j_call: TRBJ2-1; cdr3_length: 14; v_call: TRBV6-4; cdr3_aa: ASSSSSGGPYNEQF
clone_size: -; j_call: TRBJ2-1; cdr3_length: 12; v_call: TRBV6-6; cdr3_aa: ASSYSSGGLEQF
clone_size: -; j_call: TRBJ1-4; cdr3_length: 10; v_call: TRBV3-1; cdr3_aa: ASSQESRKLF
clone_size: once; j_call: TRBJ1-5; cdr3_length: 13; v_call: TRBV6-1; cdr3_aa: ASSEPTGGGQPQH
clone_size: -; j_call: TRBJ1-6; cdr3_length: 10; v_call: TRBV15; cdr3_aa: ATSRDRSPLH
clone_size: -; j_call: TRBJ2-1; cdr3_length: 9; v_call: TRBV2; cdr3_aa: ASIGIREQF
clone_size: -; j_call: TRBJ1-2; cdr3_length: 11; v_call: TRBV20-1; cdr3_aa: SASRTVFSGYT
clone_size: once; j_call: TRBJ2-7; cdr3_length: 14; v_call: TRBV11-2; cdr3_aa: ASSEGLTAYTYEQY
clone_size: few; j_call: TRBJ1-5; cdr3_length: 10; v_call: TRBV20-1; cdr3_aa: SVPDRVASQH
clone_size: few; j_call: TRBJ2-7; cdr3_length: 13; v_call: TRBV4-2; cdr3_aa: ASSQGRQFGNEQY
clone_size: -; j_call: TRBJ2-4; cdr3_length: 12; v_call: TRBV6-5; cdr3_aa: ASSPGRTKNIQY
clone_size: -; j_call: TRBJ2-1; cdr3_length: 13; v_call: TRBV7-8; cdr3_aa: ASSLIRISYNEQF